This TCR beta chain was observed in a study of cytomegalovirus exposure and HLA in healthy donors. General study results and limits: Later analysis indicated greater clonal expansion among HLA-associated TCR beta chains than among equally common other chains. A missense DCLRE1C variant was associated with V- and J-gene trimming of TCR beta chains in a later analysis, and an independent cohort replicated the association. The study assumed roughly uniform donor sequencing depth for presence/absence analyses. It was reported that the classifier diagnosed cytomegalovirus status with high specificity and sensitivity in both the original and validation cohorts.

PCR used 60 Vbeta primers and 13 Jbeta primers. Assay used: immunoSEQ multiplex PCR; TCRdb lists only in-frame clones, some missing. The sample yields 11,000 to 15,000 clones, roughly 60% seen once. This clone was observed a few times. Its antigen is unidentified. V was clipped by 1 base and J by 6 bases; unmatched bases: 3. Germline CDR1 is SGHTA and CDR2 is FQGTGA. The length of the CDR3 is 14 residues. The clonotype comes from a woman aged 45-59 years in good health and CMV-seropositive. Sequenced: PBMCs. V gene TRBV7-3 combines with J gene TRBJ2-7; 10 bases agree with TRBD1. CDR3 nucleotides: TGTGCCAGCAGCTTAAGGGACAGGGGCTCCGAGCAGTACTTC. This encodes CASSLRDRGSEQYF.